This section outlines one T cell receptor beta chain sequence together with its context. Under the authors' procedure: How many nucleated cells were present was estimated from reference gene primer amplification. Method: immunoSEQ multiplex PCR; TCRdb's copy keeps in-frame clones and lacks some. V, J and clone size reflect that table, while D and trimming were determined from the DNA. Here the sample spans tens of thousands of clones, almost 85% being singletons. The data derive from a study of blood T cell repertoires in COVID-19. Whole-study context: Acute and convalescent COVID-19 samples came from the United States, Italy and Spain. The analysed material was cDNA or gDNA that came from T cells, B-cell-depleted T cells, or PBMCs.

Specimen: peripheral blood. The sequence was collected from a man in his fifties or sixties with acute or convalescent COVID-19.

In DNA form, the CDR3 reads TGTGCCAGCTCACCGTCGGTGGGAGGAGAGACCCAGTACTTC. Translating gives CASSPSVGGETQYF. V and J are TRBV18 and TRBJ2-5; D is perhaps TRBD2 (6 bases). Trimming stripped 3 bases from V and 4 bases from J, with 12 bases between. The CDR3 spans 14 residues. Germline V CDR1 and CDR2: KGHSH, LQKENI. Variable domain in full (rest from reference TRBV18 and TRBJ2-5): NAGVMQNPRHLVRRRGQEARLRCSPMKGHSHVYWYRQLPEEGLKFMVYLQKENIIDESGMPKERFSAEFPKEGPSILRIQQVVRGDSAAYFCASSPSVGGETQYFGPGTRLLVL.